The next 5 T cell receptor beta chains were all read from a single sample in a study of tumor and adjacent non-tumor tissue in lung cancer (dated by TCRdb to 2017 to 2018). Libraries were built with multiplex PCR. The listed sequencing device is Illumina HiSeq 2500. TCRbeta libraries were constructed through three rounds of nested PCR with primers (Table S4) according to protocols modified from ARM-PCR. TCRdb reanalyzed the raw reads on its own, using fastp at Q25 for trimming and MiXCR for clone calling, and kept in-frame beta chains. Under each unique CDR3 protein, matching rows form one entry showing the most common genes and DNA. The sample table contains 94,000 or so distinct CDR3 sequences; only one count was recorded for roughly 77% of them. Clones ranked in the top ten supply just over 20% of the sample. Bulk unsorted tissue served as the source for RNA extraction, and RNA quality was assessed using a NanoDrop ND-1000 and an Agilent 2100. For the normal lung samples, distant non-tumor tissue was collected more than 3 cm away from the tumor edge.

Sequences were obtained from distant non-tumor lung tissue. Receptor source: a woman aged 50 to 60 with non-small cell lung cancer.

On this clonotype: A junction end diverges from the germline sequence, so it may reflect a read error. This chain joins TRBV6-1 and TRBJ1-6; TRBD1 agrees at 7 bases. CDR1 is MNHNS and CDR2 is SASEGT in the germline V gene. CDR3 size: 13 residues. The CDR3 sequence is CASGDSLGSPLPF. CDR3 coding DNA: TGTGCCAGCGGGGACAGTCTAGGTTCACCCCTCCCCTTT.

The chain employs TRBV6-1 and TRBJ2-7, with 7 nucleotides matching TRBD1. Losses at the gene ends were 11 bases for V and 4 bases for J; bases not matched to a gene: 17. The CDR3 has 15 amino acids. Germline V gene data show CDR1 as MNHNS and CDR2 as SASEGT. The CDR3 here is CAGTFLRDRVYEQYF. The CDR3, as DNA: TGTGCCGGCACATTCCTACGAGACAGGGTTTACGAGCAGTACTTC.

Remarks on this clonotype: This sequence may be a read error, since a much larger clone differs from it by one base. The CDR3 DNA sequence: TGTACCAGCAGCTTGTCGTGGACAGGGGCCGGGGAGCTGTTTTTT. Its protein product is CTSSLSWTGAGELFF. This chain joins TRBV5-8 and TRBJ2-2; 9 nucleotides align to TRBD1. This CDR3 spans 15 amino acids. Looked up from germline, CDR1 is SGHTS and CDR2 is YDEGEE. Variable domain in full (rest from reference TRBV5-8 and TRBJ2-2): EAGVTQSPTHLIKTRGQQATLRCSPISGHTSVYWYQQALGLGLQFLLWYDEGEERNRGNFPPRFSGRQFPNYSSELNVNALELEDSALYLCTSSLSWTGAGELFFGEGSRLTVL.

CDR3: CASSATTSGNIDEQFF. The CDR3 DNA sequence: TGTGCCAGCTCAGCGACTACTAGCGGGAATATCGACGAGCAGTTCTTC. This rearrangement joins TRBV18 to TRBJ2-1; the match to TRBD2 covers 10 bases. The germline V gene has CDR1 KGHSH and CDR2 LQKENI. The trim removed 5 bases at V and 10 bases at J, leaving 14 bases unmatched. CDR3 length: 16 residues.

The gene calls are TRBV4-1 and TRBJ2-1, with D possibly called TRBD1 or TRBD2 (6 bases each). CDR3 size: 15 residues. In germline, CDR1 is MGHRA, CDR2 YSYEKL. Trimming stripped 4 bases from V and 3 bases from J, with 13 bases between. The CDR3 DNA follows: TGCGCCAGCAGCCCCGATCGGGGGCGCTACAATGAGCAGTTCTTC. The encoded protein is CASSPDRGRYNEQFF.